The rows below give T cell receptor beta chains drawn from one sample of a study of blood T cell repertoires in COVID-19. Some clones are missing from TCRdb's copy, which holds only in-frame ones; the method was immunoSEQ multiplex PCR. The table includes about 310,000 clones, roughly 86% detected once. The sequenced sample consisted of peripheral blood. Receptors originate from a woman between 50 and 59 years old who had recovered from COVID-19. CDR3s include the opening cysteine and the closing phenylalanine or tryptophan.

v_gene	j_gene	CDR3aa
TRBV4-3	TRBJ2-7	CASSPETSGSYEQYF
TRBV7-9	TRBJ2-7	CASSGGTGSYEQYF
TRBV5-1	TRBJ2-3	CASSLDGQGIQDTQYF
TRBV4-2	TRBJ2-2	CASSQDAFGGRNTGELFF
TRBV4-3	TRBJ2-5	CASSQEVGGTETQYF
TRBV5-1	TRBJ1-1	CASSLVQVNTEAFF
TRBV2	TRBJ2-2	CASSAGHTNTGELFF
TRBV29-1	TRBJ2-7	CSVEWGGSGYEQYF
TRBV12-3/TRBV12-4	TRBJ2-5	CASSQGTGETQYF
TRBV10-1	TRBJ1-5	CASSGRGGAGNQPQHF
TRBV12-2	TRBJ1-5	CASRLERDRESQPQHF
TRBV19	TRBJ1-4	CASSMRGYEKLFF
TRBV6-5	TRBJ2-2	CASRLAGVTGELFF
TRBV9	TRBJ1-2	CASHRSGGYGYTF